This T cell receptor (beta chain) came from a study of shared clonotypes between healthy human individuals. V lost 0 bases, J lost 2 bases, and 11 bases lay in between. This CDR3 spans 16 amino acids. Looked up from germline, CDR1 is SGHDT and CDR2 is YYEEEE. Naive CD8 cells lacked CD45RO and underwent positive selection for CCR7, leaving out terminally differentiated effector memory CD45RA+ cells. Here immunoSEQ multiplex PCR was the method, and the copy in TCRdb shows in-frame clones only, minus some. Of about 2.1 million clones in the sample, about 92% were seen once. This sequence joins TRBV5-6 and TRBJ2-2; D call uncertain. Material for sequencing was naive CD8+ T cells from PBMCs. The receptor's source is a man younger than 35 in good health. Some clones in this sample may be carry-over from other donors' samples. The CDR3 is CASSLAWTVNTGELFF. As DNA, the CDR3 is TGTGCCAGCAGCTTGGCTTGGACCGTTAACACCGGGGAGCTGTTTTTT.